Listed below are T cell receptor beta chains from one sample, sequenced in a study of CD8+ T cells in alopecia areata. Measured with immunoSEQ multiplex PCR; TCRdb has only the in-frame clones, and not every one. The table shows 250,000 to 300,000 clones, with roughly 64% occurring only once. The starting material was CD4+ T cells sorted from blood, obtained at week 24, from a patient treated with tofacitinib. These receptors were taken from a human donor with alopecia areata. Both conserved end residues are part of each CDR3. A D gene is named only where the DNA matches it firmly. Clone size, where shown, is once, few, many, or a class for clones that have expanded.

j_call clone_size d_call v_call cdr3_aa cdr3_nt
TRBJ1-1 few TRBD1 TRBV29-1 CSVESGTGFNTEAFF TGCAGCGTTGAATCCGGGACAGGGTTCAATACTGAAGCTTTCTTT
TRBJ1-2 NA TRBD1 TRBV30 CAWARGRVGGYTF TGTGCCTGGGCCAGGGGGCGCGTGGGTGGCTACACCTTC
TRBJ1-1 NA TRBD1 TRBV29-1 CSVTGQRMNTEAFF TGCAGCGTGACGGGACAGCGCATGAACACTGAAGCTTTCTTT
TRBJ1-1 NA NA TRBV29-1 CSVGVGGNTEAFF TGCAGCGTTGGAGTTGGGGGGAACACTGAAGCTTTCTTT
TRBJ1-1 NA NA TRBV28 CASSRGSNTEAFF TGTGCCAGCAGTCGAGGATCTAACACTGAAGCTTTCTTT
TRBJ1-2 few TRBD1 TRBV6-1 CASSEVWTGRSGYTF TGTGCCAGCAGTGAAGTCTGGACAGGGAGGTCTGGCTACACCTTC
TRBJ2-7 NA NA TRBV7-8 CASSSDRPSSYEQYF TGTGCCAGCAGCTCCGACAGGCCTAGCTCCTACGAGCAGTACTTC
TRBJ2-5 NA TRBD2 TRBV7-2 CASSSQLAGEETQYF TGTGCCAGCAGTTCACAACTAGCGGGGGAAGAGACCCAGTACTTC
TRBJ2-2 NA TRBD1 TRBV29-1 CSVLTGANTGELFF TGCAGCGTCCTGACAGGGGCGAACACCGGGGAGCTGTTTTTT
TRBJ1-1 NA NA TRBV4-1 CASSQGGSGLLNTEAFF TGCGCCAGCAGCCAAGGGGGATCTGGACTCTTGAACACTGAAGCTTTCTTT
TRBJ1-6 few NA TRBV14 CASSPSVGRPGWALHF TGTGCCAGCAGCCCATCCGTGGGACGGCCAGGTTGGGCCCTCCACTTT
TRBJ2-1 NA TRBD2 TRBV5-1 CASSGQGYNEQFF TGCGCCAGTAGCGGGCAGGGCTACAATGAGCAGTTCTTC